This T cell receptor (beta chain) was recovered during a study of technical replicates of blood from a few donors (dated by TCRdb to about 2017). Library prep was done by the immunoSEQ multiplex PCR assay. The clones in this table, taken by TCRdb from immuneACCESS, are in-frame only. Not every clone is retained; where verified, under half of the shortfall comes from an unresolved V gene, and the cause of the rest is unknown. The sample profile shows 75,000 to 90,000 clones; 85% to 95% of them were found once. 0.34% of the sample lies in the top ten. From a lookup of the germline V gene, CDR1 and CDR2 are SGHTA and FQGNSA. From the cysteine up to the phenylalanine, the CDR3 has a length of 17 residues. The retained sequence is limited to the CDR3, 51 bases, with the frame set at the first base. Trimming accounts for 5 bases at V and 5 bases at J, while the number of junction bases matched to no gene is 10.

Concerning this clone: The antigen this receptor binds is unknown. Within one base of it there is no much larger clone, and no base qualities were kept.

Sequencing was done on a sample of T cells isolated from PBMCs. This TCR was sampled from a human donor in good health. The V and J genes are TRBV7-2 and TRBJ2-2; TRBD2 lines up with 11 middle nucleotides. CDR3 reads: CASSPTLAGGGTGELFF. The DNA is as follows: TGTGCCAGCAGCCCAACCCTAGCGGGAGGAGGTACCGGGGAGCTGTTTTTT.